A selection of T cell receptor beta chains follows, all from one sample in a study of long-term antiretroviral therapy in people with HIV. This table comes from immunoSEQ multiplex PCR, and its TCRdb copy is limited to in-frame clones, with some not included. The sample contains around 29,000 clones, 95% of which appear only once. The source material was unsorted PBMCs, sampled 5.3 years after starting antiretroviral therapy. The receptor set was obtained from a man aged 25 to 40 with HIV. The CDR3 runs from the conserved cysteine through the conserved F or W. The order of the fields is V gene, J gene, clone size, D gene, CDR3 protein, CDR3 DNA. A D gene is named only where the DNA matches it firmly. Clone size is shown for a subset of rows, as once, few, many or a class of expanded clone.

>TRBV6-4|TRBJ2-1|.|TRBD2
CASSVLAGDSSEQFF
TGTGCCAGCAGCGTACTAGCGGGAGATAGTAGTGAGCAGTTCTTC
>TRBV6-5|TRBJ1-2|.|TRBD1
CASSYTGQVTRGYTF
TGTGCCAGCAGTTACACAGGACAGGTGACACGCGGCTACACCTTC
>TRBV9|TRBJ1-1|.|.
CASVGGSTEAFF
TGTGCCAGCGTTGGGGGTTCGACTGAAGCTTTCTTT
>TRBV9|TRBJ2-3|.|.
CASSQDRLSDTQYF
TGTGCCAGCAGCCAAGACAGGTTGTCAGATACGCAGTATTTT
>TRBV7-8|TRBJ1-2|.|TRBD1
CASSSGGAGYGYTF
TGTGCCAGCAGCTCAGGGGGCGCCGGCTATGGCTACACCTTC
>TRBV6-4|TRBJ2-3|.|.
CASSNGASDTQYF
TGTGCCAGCAGCAACGGAGCCTCAGATACGCAGTATTTT
>TRBV5-1|TRBJ2-3|.|.
CASSFMWMPDTQYF
TGCGCCAGCAGCTTCATGTGGATGCCAGATACGCAGTATTTT
>TRBV25-1|TRBJ2-7|.|TRBD2
CASSEWGEGYEQYF
TGTGCCAGCAGTGAATGGGGGGAGGGCTACGAGCAGTACTTC
>TRBV7-9|TRBJ1-5|.|.
CASSLGEGRPQHF
TGTGCCAGCAGCTTAGGGGAAGGGAGGCCCCAGCATTTT
>TRBV30|TRBJ2-1|.|TRBD2
CAGAGGGSLRRSYNEQFF
TGTGCCGGCGCTGGCGGGGGGTCCTTGAGGCGTTCCTACAATGAGCAGTTCTTC
>TRBV14|TRBJ1-3|.|.
CASSQTGSSSGNTIYF
TGTGCCAGCAGCCAAACAGGTTCCTCCTCTGGAAACACCATATATTTT
>TRBV5-1|TRBJ1-1|.|TRBD1
CASSLAPGGNTEAFF
TGCGCCAGCAGCTTGGCCCCAGGGGGGAACACTGAAGCTTTCTTT
>TRBV5-4|TRBJ1-5|.|TRBD1
CASSSGGSSNQPQHF
TGTGCCAGCAGCTCAGGGGGAAGTAGCAATCAGCCCCAGCATTTT
>TRBV18|TRBJ1-3|.|.
CASSPGTAGNTIYF
TGTGCCAGCTCACCCGGGACGGCGGGAAACACCATATATTTT
>TRBV7-2|TRBJ2-7|.|TRBD2
CASSFSGRWSYEQYF
TGTGCCAGCAGCTTCAGCGGGAGGTGGTCCTACGAGCAGTACTTC
>TRBV7-9|TRBJ2-1|few|.
CASTKGWGGPVLYNEQFF
TGTGCCAGCACCAAGGGGTGGGGGGGGCCGGTTCTATACAATGAGCAGTTCTTC
>TRBV30|TRBJ1-5|.|TRBD1
CAWGTLTGALKVQHF
TGTGCCTGGGGTACCCTGACAGGGGCCCTCAAGGTACAGCATTTT
>TRBV4-1|TRBJ1-2|once|.
CASSQVGVGYTF
TGCGCCAGCAGCCAAGTAGGGGTTGGCTACACCTTC
>TRBV5-3|TRBJ1-4|few|.
CARSFPRGRVF
TGTGCCAGAAGCTTCCCGAGGGGGAGAGTGTTT
>TRBV30|TRBJ2-1|.|TRBD2
CAWSWSSGPNNEQFF
TGTGCCTGGAGTTGGTCTAGCGGGCCTAACAATGAGCAGTTCTTC
>TRBV28|TRBJ1-5|.|.
CASSAPSSNQPQHF
TGTGCCAGCAGCGCGCCAAGCAGCAATCAGCCCCAGCATTTT
>TRBV5-5|TRBJ2-3|.|TRBD1
CASSLTGVVTDTQYF
TGTGCCAGCAGCTTAACAGGGGTGGTCACAGATACGCAGTATTTT
>TRBV9|TRBJ2-1|once|.
CASSDGQPANEQFF
TGTGCCAGCTCTGACGGCCAGCCAGCCAATGAGCAGTTCTTC
>TRBV7-3|TRBJ2-1|.|TRBD2
CASSPMNGGDNEQFF
TGTGCCAGCAGCCCTATGAACGGGGGGGACAATGAGCAGTTCTTC
>TRBV7-8|TRBJ2-7|.|TRBD1
CASSRRDRGEQYF
TGTGCCAGCAGCCGCCGGGACAGAGGCGAGCAGTACTTC
>TRBV6-5|TRBJ1-1|.|TRBD1
CASSIQITGGAEAFF
TGTGCCAGCAGCATCCAGATAACAGGGGGAGCTGAAGCTTTCTTT
>TRBV6-1|TRBJ1-1|.|.
CASSEDGGPNTEAFF
TGTGCCAGCAGTGAAGACGGGGGACCGAACACTGAAGCTTTCTTT
>TRBV9|TRBJ1-2|once|TRBD1
CASYNPGQHYGYTF
TGTGCCAGTTACAATCCGGGACAGCACTATGGCTACACCTTC
>TRBV19|TRBJ1-2|.|.
CASSIVGADSVGYGYTF
TGTGCCAGTAGTATAGTAGGGGCGGACAGCGTTGGGTATGGCTACACCTTC
>TRBV7-9|TRBJ1-1|.|.
CASSLGHGNPMNTEAFF
TGTGCCAGCAGCTTAGGGCACGGGAACCCAATGAACACTGAAGCTTTCTTT
>TRBV6-5|TRBJ2-7|.|.
CASSLGGPFYEQYF
TGTGCCAGCAGCCTCGGGGGGCCGTTCTACGAGCAGTACTTC
>TRBV2|TRBJ1-4|.|.
CASSAQGNEKLFF
TGTGCCAGCAGTGCTCAGGGAAATGAAAAACTGTTTTTT
>TRBV7-2|TRBJ1-2|.|TRBD1
CASSEGTGGTF
TGTGCCAGCAGCGAGGGGACAGGGGGCACCTTC
>TRBV27|TRBJ2-3|.|.
CASSPISGGTDTQYF
TGTGCCAGCAGTCCGATCTCGGGGGGCACAGATACGCAGTATTTT
>TRBV5-6|TRBJ2-7|.|.
CASSFSYEQYF
TGTGCCAGCAGCTTTTCCTACGAGCAGTACTTC
>TRBV2|TRBJ1-5|.|.
CASSVGNQPQHF
TGTGCCAGCAGCGTTGGCAATCAGCCCCAGCATTTT
>TRBV18|TRBJ1-5|.|.
CASSSSVEQPQHF
TGTGCCAGCTCGTCATCGGTGGAACAGCCCCAGCATTTT
>TRBV4-3|TRBJ1-3|.|.
CASSRDPGPSSGNTIYF
TGCGCCAGCAGTCGAGATCCCGGGCCATCCTCTGGAAACACCATATATTTT
>TRBV4-1|TRBJ1-5|once|TRBD1
CASSQGDRGANQPQHF
TGCGCCAGCAGCCAAGGAGACAGGGGAGCCAATCAGCCCCAGCATTTT
>TRBV7-7|TRBJ2-7|.|TRBD1
CASSRGTGGTYEQYF
TGTGCTAGCAGCCGAGGGACAGGGGGCACCTACGAGCAGTACTTC
>TRBV7-9|TRBJ2-1|.|TRBD2
CASSSPGLAGGYNEQFF
TGTGCCAGCAGCTCCCCGGGACTAGCGGGAGGTTACAATGAGCAGTTCTTC
>TRBV7-3|TRBJ2-1|once|TRBD2
CASSLTVPLAGGYNEQFF
TGTGCCAGCAGCTTAACGGTCCCACTAGCGGGGGGCTACAATGAGCAGTTCTTC
>TRBV2|TRBJ2-3|.|.
CASIGLDTQYF
TGTGCCAGCATTGGGTTAGATACGCAGTATTTT
>TRBV11-2|TRBJ1-3|once|.
CASSLETALGNTIYF
TGTGCCAGCAGCTTAGAAACAGCTCTGGGAAACACCATATATTTT
>TRBV25-1|TRBJ1-2|few|.
CATSPGRYGYTF
TGTGCGACCTCCCCAGGGCGTTATGGCTACACCTTC